This TCR beta chain was sequenced for a study of blood T cell repertoires in COVID-19 (dated by TCRdb to between 2020 and 2021). Some background on the complete study: Samples from collaborators originated in the United States, Italy and Spain and spanned both the acute and convalescent phases of COVID-19. The material from the prospective study consisted of cDNA or gDNA derived from T cells, B-cell-depleted T cells, or PBMCs. The dataset comprised deeply sampled blood TCRbeta repertoires from subjects exposed to, actively infected with, or recovered from COVID-19. The sample metadata nearly always contained a de-identified subject ID, COVID-19 status, age in years and sex. A freely available public database, intended as a resource for researchers studying the immune response to SARS-CoV-2, is where the repertoires were released. The samples were drawn from the first 160 participants of the ongoing ImmuneRACE study and from some 1,300 subjects provided by 6 global collaborators. HLA class I and class II types, where available, came from metadata supplied by the sample provider rather than from assay-based typing.

The paper's findings and limits, for the study overall: The amount of clinical and demographic metadata varied by source and participant and was provided uncurated.

Whole blood was collected in K2EDTA tubes by collaborating institutions according to the institutions' own protocols. For TCRbeta analysis, collaborators shipped samples in one of three forms: frozen whole blood, isolated PBMCs, or DNA extracted from either of those sample types. The immunoSEQ Assay, a bias-controlled multiplex PCR, was used to amplify TCRbeta CDR3 regions from genomic DNA. Per the original workflow: The number of nucleated cells in each sample was estimated by amplification of reference gene primers within the assay. To quantify the absolute abundance of each unique TCRbeta CDR3 rearrangement, sequence reads were collapsed and filtered. Productive Simpson clonality was computed per sample as the square root of Simpson's diversity index over productive rearrangements. The immuneACCESS repertoire file appears here via TCRdb, limited to in-frame rearrangements. These files lack a portion of the clones; in checked studies, under half of the deficit traces to unresolved V genes, and the cause of the others is not known. From that table come the V and J calls and clone size; the DNA was used to work out D and trimming. Here the sample has some 100,000 clones; approximately 93% occur a single time. Jointly, the top ten make up 0.97% of the sample.

From the cysteine through the phenylalanine, the CDR3 covers 13 amino acids. Of the read, only the CDR3 DNA is kept; its 39 bases are in frame from base 1. V lost 6 bases and J lost 7 bases; the stretch between them is 13 bases long. CDR1 and CDR2 were assigned from the germline V gene as MNHEY and SVGAGI. With respect to this clone: Its antigen has not been determined. No much larger clone exists at a distance of one base, and base qualities are not known.

The material sequenced was peripheral blood. The chain joins TRBV6-5 to TRBJ1-5, and TRBD1 may be the D gene, going by 6 matching bases. The receptor's source is a man in his fifties or sixties with acute or convalescent COVID-19. The DNA sequence is TGTGCCAGCAGCTCAGGGCAGGGGCAGCCCCAGCATTTT. It translates as CASSSGQGQPQHF.